This TCR beta chain was obtained from a study of blood T cell repertoires in COVID-19 (dated by TCRdb to the early 2020s). In the study overall: The collaborator samples originated in the United States, Italy and Spain and spanned the acute and convalescent phases of COVID-19. The samples were drawn from two sources: the first 160 participants of the ongoing ImmuneRACE study, and some 1,300 subjects contributed by 6 global collaborators. HLA class I and class II types, where available, came from metadata supplied by the sample provider rather than from assay-based typing. Deeply sampled blood TCRbeta repertoires from subjects exposed to, actively infected with, or recovered from COVID-19 were included in the dataset. A de-identified subject ID, COVID-19 status, age in years and sex were almost always included in the sample metadata. The repertoires were released in a freely available public database meant as a resource for research on the immune response to SARS-CoV-2. The prospective study material was composed of cDNA or gDNA derived from T cells, B-cell-depleted T cells, or PBMCs.

TCRbeta CDR3 regions were amplified from genomic DNA by means of the immunoSEQ Assay, a bias-controlled multiplex PCR. The original methods were these. Nucleated cell counts per sample were estimated from amplification of reference gene primers within the assay. To quantify the absolute abundance of each unique TCRbeta CDR3 rearrangement, sequence reads were collapsed and filtered. Productive Simpson clonality was computed per sample as the square root of Simpson's diversity index over productive rearrangements. TCRdb took over this immuneACCESS table, retaining in-frame rearrangements with V and J assigned. Such tables are incomplete; in checked studies, under half of the missing clones stem from an unresolved V gene, and the remainder is unexplained. The V and J calls and clone size were taken over from that table, and D and trimming were inferred from the DNA. The sample includes over 150,000 clones, with roughly 87% observed a single time. Jointly, the top ten make up around 2.4% of the sample.

Overall study outcomes, separate from this receptor: The amount of clinical and demographic metadata varied by source and participant and was provided uncurated.

Turning to this clone: Its antigen remains undetermined. No clone much larger than this one lies a single base away; base qualities are absent.

Via the germline V gene, CDR1 is SQVTM and CDR2 ANQGSEA. Cut back by 4 bases and 7 bases, the V and J ends lie 7 bases apart. The CDR3 spans 11 residues, from the cysteine through the phenylalanine. The sequence is cut down to CDR3 DNA, 33 bases in frame from base 1. Enrolling through a virtual design, the prospective study's participants ranged in age from roughly 18 to 89 years and lived across 24 United States geographic areas. In the prospective study, participants were assigned to cohorts based on the clinical history participants reported in a screening survey and a study questionnaire. Recovered participants in ImmuneRACE Cohort 3 were defined by two consecutive negative NP/OP PCR tests, clearance by a healthcare professional, or resolution of symptoms. In the prospective study, mobile phlebotomists collected whole blood, serum and a nasopharyngeal or oropharyngeal swab from each participant. Prospective study participants could optionally give additional blood draws and questionnaires over an approximately two-month period. Before DNA extraction, prospective study blood samples were shipped either frozen or at room temperature.

Sequencing was carried out using PBMCs or T cells enriched from blood (not recorded which). This clonotype originated in a woman aged 25-40 years who had recovered from COVID-19. The chain joins TRBV29-1 to TRBJ2-2; a tentative D call is TRBD2 (5 bases match). The DNA sequence is as follows: TGCAGCGTTGTCCGGGACGGGGAGCTGTTTTTT. Its translation is CSVVRDGELFF.